Below, one T cell receptor (beta chain) is given with its context. Its antigen remains unknown. This entry belongs to a study of T-cell memory formation after mild COVID-19. Overall study findings and caveats: Among contracting clones, CD4+ were mainly CM/EM and CD8+ enriched in EMRA. Memory sampled before infection contained some responding clones, suggesting cross-reactive memory joined. Clones that contracted from day 15 to 85 were balanced CD4/CD8, while later expanders leaned CD4+.

Constant-segment primers served in 5'RACE that generated TCR alpha and TCR beta cDNA libraries bearing sample barcodes and UMIs. TCRdb ran MiXCR on the 5' RACE reads and lists one entry per CDR3 protein. This sample has hundreds of thousands of distinct CDR3 sequences, with around 28% found just once. This CDR3 has 15 amino acids. Per germline, CDR1 KGHDR and CDR2 SFDVKD. V was pared by 3 bases and J by 4 bases, with 14 bases between. This sequence originates from an adult woman who had mild COVID-19 (a few samples of this study predate the infection). Cell type and time point are not known. The chain carries TRBV24-1 and TRBJ2-5; D might be TRBD1 (6 bases). Sequenced: PBMCs or a T cell subset sorted from them (not recorded which). This CDR3 reads CATSDPVGGRETQYF. CDR3 coding DNA: TGTGCCACCAGTGATCCCGTAGGGGGTCGAGAGACCCAGTACTTC.